This T cell receptor beta chain was sequenced in a study of blood T cells in healthy people across ages. Study observations and caveats: Roughly linear age-related decline in beta diversity appeared, significant by age about 40. Changes seen in expanded clonotypes were possibly confounded by donor CMV status left unknown.

Comments on this clonotype: Its antigen is currently unknown.

Primers used in a second PCR of about 7 to 12 cycles were a sample-barcoded 5' primer and a J-beta primer mix. TCRdb used MiXCR to reprocess the 5' RACE reads, holding one entry per CDR3 protein. The profile covers approximately 800,000 distinct CDR3 sequences, with roughly 60% appearing a single time and roughly 25% taken by the ten largest. Germline V lookup: CDR1 DFQATT, CDR2 SNEGSKA (reference sequence). The V and J ends lost 0 bases and 9 bases respectively, with 12 bases between them. This CDR3 has 13 amino acids. Each of the donors had approximately 10 milliliters of peripheral blood drawn into EDTA-treated Vacutainer tubes.

The sample comprised blood. This sequence was found in a man aged 30-40 years in good health. The V gene is TRBV20-1, the J gene TRBJ2-4, with D possibly being TRBD2 (6 bases). CDR3 sequence reads: CSARERVGGIQYF. The CDR3 nucleotides are TGCAGTGCTAGAGAGCGCGTGGGGGGCATTCAGTACTTC.